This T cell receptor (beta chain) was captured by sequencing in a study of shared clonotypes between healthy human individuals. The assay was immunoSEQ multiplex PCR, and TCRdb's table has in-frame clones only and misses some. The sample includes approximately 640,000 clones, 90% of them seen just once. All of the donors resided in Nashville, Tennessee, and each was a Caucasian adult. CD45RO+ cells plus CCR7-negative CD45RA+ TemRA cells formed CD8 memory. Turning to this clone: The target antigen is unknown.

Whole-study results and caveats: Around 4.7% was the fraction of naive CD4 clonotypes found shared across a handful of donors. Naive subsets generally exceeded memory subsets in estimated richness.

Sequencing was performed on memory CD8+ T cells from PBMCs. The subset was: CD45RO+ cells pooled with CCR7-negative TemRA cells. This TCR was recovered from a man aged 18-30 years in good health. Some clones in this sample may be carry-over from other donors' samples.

CDR3 region: CASMGQGNEQYF. CDR3 coding DNA: TGTGCCAGCATGGGACAGGGGAACGAGCAGTACTTC. The V gene is TRBV27, the J gene TRBJ2-7; 10 bases line up with TRBD1. Looked up from germline, CDR1 is MNHEY and CDR2 is SMNVEV (reference sequence). The CDR3 runs to 12 residues. Trimming took 7 bases from V and 5 from J; bases not matched to a gene: 2.